The 32 T cell receptor beta chains in this list originate from one sample, sequenced in a study of liver allograft versus peripheral blood T cells. Study background: Transplanted-liver and recipient peripheral blood T cell receptor repertoires were compared.

TCRdb reprocessed the reads with MiXCR, giving one entry per CDR3 protein. Here the sample spans roughly 15,000 distinct CDR3 sequences, around 20% being singletons. The source is a human patient who had a liver transplant. The graft donor may have contributed some T cells.

The V call is TRBV12-3 or TRBV12-4, the J call TRBJ1-5; D call uncertain. V dropped 3 bases and J dropped 5 bases, with 11 bases sitting between them. The CDR3 contains 14 residues. CDR3 sequence (DNA): TGTGCCAGCAGTTTGGGAGTTCTCGATCAGCCCCAGCATTTT. Translation: CASSLGVLDQPQHF.

This clonotype was seen at least ten times. V is TRBV18 and J is TRBJ2-1; D unresolved. The CDR3 extends over 15 amino acids. Germline lookup yields CDR1 KGHSH and CDR2 LQKENI. Trimming shortened V by 0 bases and J by 2 bases, and 8 bases separated the two germline ends. Written as DNA, the CDR3 is TGTGCCAGCTCACCACCGGGCGTTGCCTACAATGAGCAGTTCTTC. Residues: CASSPPGVAYNEQFF. The complete variable domain, with remaining parts taken from reference TRBV18 and TRBJ2-1, reads NAGVMQNPRHLVRRRGQEARLRCSPMKGHSHVYWYRQLPEEGLKFMVYLQKENIIDESGMPKERFSAEFPKEGPSILRIQQVVRGDSAAYFCASSPPGVAYNEQFFGPGTRLTVL.

The sample holds a few counts of this clonotype. The chain uses TRBV6-5 and TRBJ2-1; 7 bases agree with TRBD1. J gave up 14 bases and V 0 bases, and 7 bases lay outside the gene matches. The germline V gene encodes CDR1 MNHEY and CDR2 SVGAGI. This CDR3 is 13 amino acids long. The CDR3 reads CASSYSGDSLEFF. CDR3 nucleotide sequence: TGTGCCAGCAGTTACTCGGGGGACAGCTTGGAGTTCTTC.

This clonotype was picked up a small number of times. The chain employs TRBV19 and TRBJ2-7; D may be TRBD1 or TRBD2 (5 bases each). Germline V gives CDR1 LNHDA, CDR2 SQIVND (reference sequence). The CDR3 has 11 amino acids. The V end lost 6 bases, the J end lost 5 bases, and 8 bases lay between the germline ends. CDR3 region: CASRRGHEQYF. The CDR3, as DNA: TGTGCCAGTAGGAGGGGCCACGAGCAGTACTTC.

The CDR3 DNA sequence: TGTGCCACCAGCGTAGCGGGGGGGCGGGAGACCCAGTACTTC. This translates into CATSVAGGRETQYF. The V call is TRBV15, the J call TRBJ2-5, with 11 bases aligning to TRBD2. V lost 5 bases to trimming and J lost 5 bases; unmatched junction nucleotides: 4. Germline V CDR1 and CDR2: LNHNV, YYDKDF (reference sequence). The CDR3 sequence is 14 residues long.

V usage is TRBV20-1 and J usage is TRBJ1-2; tentatively, D is TRBD1 (6 bases). Between the trimmed V and J ends, which lost 6 bases and 8 bases, there was a span of 19 bases. The CDR3 consists of 13 residues. Germline V gives CDR1 DFQATT, CDR2 SNEGSKA (reference sequence). CDR3 protein: CSARPTGMDGYTF. CDR3 in DNA: TGCAGTGCCCGCCCTACAGGGATGGACGGCTACACCTTC.

By proportion, this clonotype is medium-sized. V gene TRBV10-3 combines with J gene TRBJ2-2, with D possibly TRBD1 on 7 matching bases. The CDR3 covers 16 residues. The germline CDR1 and CDR2 sequences are ENHRY and SYGVKD. Trimming removed 6 bases from V and 4 bases from J, with 18 bases in between. The CDR3 coding sequence is TGTGCCATCAGCCCCGGCGGGGCAGGGGGCACCGGGGAGCTGTTTTTT. Protein sequence: CAISPGGAGGTGELFF.

This clonotype was seen a few times. The gene calls are TRBV29-1 and TRBJ1-5; tentative D call: TRBD1 (5 bases). Looked up from germline, CDR1 is SQVTM and CDR2 is ANQGSEA. The germline V and J ends were trimmed by 4 bases and 7 bases, with 14 bases remaining between them. This CDR3 has 13 amino acids. CDR3 sequence reads: CSVVSREGQPQHF. The CDR3 coding sequence is TGCAGCGTTGTGTCCAGGGAAGGCCAGCCCCAGCATTTT.

This clonotype came up a few times. The chain has TRBV7-9 and TRBJ1-2; tentative D call: TRBD1 (5 bases). CDR1 SEHNR and CDR2 FQNEAQ come from the germline V gene (reference sequence). The CDR3 is 14 amino acids. The V end was cut by 5 bases, the J end by 7 bases, with 17 bases between. The CDR3 loop reads CASSPVRDRSGYTF. In nucleotides, the CDR3 is TGTGCCAGCAGCCCAGTCCGGGACCGGAGTGGCTACACCTTC.

By sample fraction, this clonotype is medium-sized (0.01 to 0.1%). The gene calls are TRBV18 and TRBJ1-1, with D unresolved. Germline assignment: CDR1 KGHSH and CDR2 LQKENI. The CDR3 runs 15 residues. V shed 0 bases and J shed 1 base, with 9 bases lying between them. The CDR3 DNA reads as TGTGCCAGCTCACCACCGGTAGGCGGGAACACTGAAGCTTTCTTT. This encodes CASSPPVGGNTEAFF. The complete variable domain, with remaining parts taken from reference TRBV18 and TRBJ1-1, reads NAGVMQNPRHLVRRRGQEARLRCSPMKGHSHVYWYRQLPEEGLKFMVYLQKENIIDESGMPKERFSAEFPKEGPSILRIQQVVRGDSAAYFCASSPPVGGNTEAFFGQGTRLTVV.

This clonotype is medium-sized. The chain links TRBV18 to TRBJ1-2; 8 bases line up with TRBD1. CDR1 and CDR2 (germline): KGHSH, LQKENI. V was pared by 3 bases and J by 3 bases, with 6 bases of the junction left unmatched. The CDR3 consists of 15 residues. The CDR3 protein is CASSPGRGQDYGYTF. DNA for the CDR3: TGTGCCAGCTCACCCGGCAGGGGGCAGGACTATGGCTACACCTTC.

This clonotype was seen only a few times. The chain combines TRBV6-1 with TRBJ2-7, with TRBD2 matching over 7 bases. The CDR3 has 14 residues. Trimming cost V 1 base and J 2 bases; bases outside gene matches: 2. Per the germline V gene, CDR1 is MNHNS and CDR2 is SASEGT. Here the CDR3 reads CASSEGGGPYEQYF. The CDR3 coding sequence is TGTGCCAGCAGTGAAGGCGGGGGACCCTACGAGCAGTACTTC.

Only a few counts were recorded for this clonotype. The chain joins TRBV11-2 to TRBJ1-1; 10 bases fit TRBD1. The CDR3 has 14 residues. The germline CDR1 and CDR2 sequences are SGHAT and FQNNGV. With V trimmed by 7 bases and J by 7 bases, 9 bases remained unmatched. In DNA form, the CDR3 reads TGTGCCAGCACCCTCGACAGGGGGCTTGGTGAAGCTTTCTTT. It is translated as CASTLDRGLGEAFF.

This clonotype was counted only a few times. The rearrangement uses TRBV9 and TRBJ2-3; no firm D call. V was pared by 1 base and J by 5 bases, with 11 bases between. The CDR3 has 14 amino acids. CDR1 is SGDLS, CDR2 YYNGEE, per germline. CDR3 amino acids: CASSVSSIKDTQYF. The CDR3 coding sequence is TGTGCCAGCAGCGTAAGCAGTATTAAAGATACGCAGTATTTT. Full variable domain (remainder filled in from reference TRBV9 and TRBJ2-3): DSGVTQTPKHLITATGQRVTLRCSPRSGDLSVYWYQQSLDQGLQFLIQYYNGEERAKGNILERFSAQQFPDLHSELNLSSLELGDSALYFCASSVSSIKDTQYFGPGTRLTVL.

This clonotype turned up a few times. J is TRBJ1-3 and V is TRBV7-9; TRBD1 is a possible D gene (5 bases). The ends were cut back, 4 bases at V and 0 bases at J, with 10 bases in the middle. The V gene's germline CDR1 is SEHNR and CDR2 FQNEAQ (reference sequence). This CDR3 is 15 amino acids long. CDR3 DNA: TGTGCCAGCAGCTCGCGGGACTTCTCTGGAAACACCATATATTTT. Protein sequence: CASSSRDFSGNTIYF.

This clonotype was recorded many times. The CDR3 loop is CASSYGTDSGNTIYF. Written as DNA, the CDR3 is TGTGCCAGCAGTTACGGGACAGACTCTGGAAACACCATATATTTT. V is TRBV6-6 and J is TRBJ1-3, with 7 bases aligning to TRBD1. CDR3 length: 15 amino acids. In germline, CDR1 is MNHNY, CDR2 SVGAGI (reference sequence). V was pared by 2 bases and J by 0 bases, with 1 base of the junction left unmatched.

This clonotype was counted only a few times. This chain uses TRBV7-2 with TRBJ2-7; D may be TRBD2 (5 bases). This CDR3 is 16 amino acids long. In germline, CDR1 is SGHTA, CDR2 FQGNSA. V lost 5 bases and J 0 bases, leaving 17 bases between the germline ends. CDR3 coding DNA: TGTGCCAGCAGCCCCCGGACTCCACTCCTCTCCTACGAGCAGTACTTC. Translation: CASSPRTPLLSYEQYF.

There are a few counts of this clonotype. The gene calls are TRBV12-3 or TRBV12-4 and TRBJ1-1; possibly TRBD1 for D (5 bases). The CDR3 sequence is 18 residues long. Trimming pared 0 bases from V and 5 bases from J, leaving 22 bases between. CDR3 region: CASSLALLARQRGTEAFF. In nucleotides, the CDR3 is TGTGCCAGCAGTTTAGCCCTCTTGGCCCGGCAAAGGGGAACTGAAGCTTTCTTT.

This clonotype turned up a few times. The rearrangement joins TRBV5-4 to TRBJ1-1; the D is unclear. The CDR3 consists of 13 residues. Trimming removed 5 bases from V and 4 bases from J, with 12 bases in between. Germline-derived CDR1 and CDR2 are SGHNT and YYREEE (reference sequence). CDR3 amino acids: CASRLERVTEAFF. The DNA of the CDR3 is TGTGCCAGCAGGTTAGAACGGGTCACTGAAGCTTTCTTT.

In its sample, this clonotype ranks as medium-sized. The rearrangement links TRBV24-1 to TRBJ1-4; a weak D match, TRBD1 (5 bases). V gave up 5 bases and J gave up 0 bases, with 12 bases separating them. Germline lookup yields CDR1 KGHDR and CDR2 SFDVKD. The CDR3 extends over 16 amino acids. For the CDR3, the DNA is TGTGCCACCAGTGGGGGGACGGGACCAACTAATGAAAAACTGTTTTTT. Protein sequence: CATSGGTGPTNEKLFF.

This clonotype turned up a few times. The rearrangement uses TRBV5-4 and TRBJ2-5; 12 bases map to TRBD2. This CDR3 has 16 amino acids. V shed 0 bases, J shed 8 bases, and the junction held 8 bases outside the gene matches. In germline, CDR1 is SGHNT, CDR2 YYREEE (reference sequence). CDR3 sequence (DNA): TGTGCCAGCAGCTTGGTATCTAGCGGGGGGGCTGTAACCCAGTACTTC. Its protein is CASSLVSSGGAVTQYF.

In this sample, this clonotype is medium-sized. This chain links TRBV6-1 with TRBJ2-1; 15 nucleotides match TRBD2. The V and J ends lost 5 bases and 12 bases, in that order; junction bases with no gene match: 8. This CDR3 has 15 residues. Germline V lookup: CDR1 MNHNS, CDR2 SASEGT. The DNA for the CDR3 is TGTGCCAGCAGTCTCCGGACTAGCGGGGGGGCAAGGCAGTTCTTC. Translated, it gives CASSLRTSGGARQFF.

CDR3 sequence (DNA): TGTGCCAGCCGGGTAGACCTTAATGAAAAACTGTTTTTT. Encoded protein: CASRVDLNEKLFF. The chain links TRBV6-1 to TRBJ1-4; D is uncertain. This CDR3 region has 13 residues. CDR1 and CDR2 (germline): MNHNS, SASEGT. V lost 8 bases to trimming and J lost 4 bases, with 11 bases between them.

The rearrangement uses TRBV7-2 and TRBJ2-5, with 7 bases fitting TRBD1. CDR3 size: 17 residues. Germline assignment: CDR1 SGHTA and CDR2 FQGNSA. J gave up 6 bases and V 4 bases, and 17 bases lay outside the gene matches. CDR3 sequence reads: CASSSLTTQGKSQTQYF. Written as DNA, the CDR3 is TGTGCCAGCAGCTCCCTTACTACACAGGGGAAAAGCCAGACCCAGTACTTC.

This rearrangement joins TRBV12-3 or TRBV12-4 to TRBJ1-2, with TRBD1 as a possible D gene (6 bases). With 3 bases removed from V and 6 bases from J, the gap between germline ends came to 11 bases. The CDR3 length is 13 residues. CDR3 nucleotides: TGTGCCAGCAGTTTTCAACAGGGTGATGGCTACACCTTC. Its protein is CASSFQQGDGYTF.

This clonotype was detected many times. The chain uses TRBV19 and TRBJ2-7; 9 nucleotides match TRBD1. This CDR3 contains 14 residues. V shed 10 bases, J shed 7 bases, and the junction held 14 bases outside the gene matches. Germline loops: CDR1 LNHDA, CDR2 SQIVND (reference sequence). The CDR3 DNA is TGTGCCACCTCCATCCCCGGGACAGGGAGGGAGCAGTACTTC. Translation gives CATSIPGTGREQYF.

Concerning this clonotype: The likely explanation is a read error, given a far larger clone one base away. The V call is TRBV6-2 or TRBV6-3, the J call TRBJ1-1; maybe TRBD1 (5 bases). The CDR3 contains 15 residues. Trimming stripped 4 bases from V and 2 bases from J, with 14 bases between. The germline V gene has CDR1 MNHEY and CDR2 SVGEGT. The CDR3 DNA sequence: TGTGCCAGCAGTTTCGGGGGTCCGGGCAACACTGAAGCTTTCTTT. This translates into CASSFGGPGNTEAFF.

This clonotype was seen a handful of times. The J gene is TRBJ2-3, the V gene TRBV24-1; TRBD2 matches 8 bases. The length of the CDR3 is 16 residues. V dropped 5 bases and J dropped 6; count of bases not matched to a gene: 12. Germline loops: CDR1 KGHDR, CDR2 SFDVKD. The CDR3 sequence: CATSVPRGGGPDTQYF. CDR3 coding DNA: TGTGCCACCAGTGTCCCCCGGGGGGGGGGGCCTGATACGCAGTATTTT.

This clonotype appeared many times. The chain uses TRBV16 and TRBJ2-7, with a tentative D call TRBD2 (5 bases). CDR1 is KGHSY, CDR2 FQNENV, per germline. CDR3 length: 14 amino acids. The germline V and J ends were trimmed by 4 bases and 6 bases, with 16 bases remaining between them. CDR3 sequence reads: CASSRSGLGGEQYF. The CDR3, as DNA: TGTGCCAGCAGCCGCTCTGGGCTAGGAGGCGAGCAGTACTTC.

This clonotype was found a few times. The chain uses TRBV6-2 or TRBV6-3 and TRBJ1-6, with 7 bases lining up with TRBD1. J gave up 2 bases and V 3 bases, and 1 base lay outside the gene matches. CDR3 length equals 15 residues. Germline-derived CDR1 and CDR2 are MNHEY and SVGEGT. The CDR3 DNA follows: TGTGCCAGCAGTTATCAGGGGGCCTATAATTCACCCCTCCACTTT. Its translation is CASSYQGAYNSPLHF.

The CDR3 reads CASGLGQHMNTEAFF. CDR3 bases: TGTGCTAGTGGTTTGGGACAGCACATGAACACTGAAGCTTTCTTT. This chain links TRBV12-5 with TRBJ1-1; possible D gene TRBD1, 5 bases. The CDR3 is 15 residues long. V was cut by 1 base and J by 0 bases, with 9 bases left in between. CDR1 is LGHNT, CDR2 FRNRAP, per germline.

This clonotype has only a few counts. J is TRBJ1-2 and V is TRBV6-6, with a weak D call TRBD1 (5 bases). The CDR3 sequence is 12 residues long. CDR1 is MNHNY and CDR2 is SVGAGI in the germline V gene (reference sequence). V shed 7 bases and J shed 1 base, with 7 bases lying between them. DNA for the CDR3: TGTGCCAGCAACCAGGGTAACTATGGCTACACCTTC. Its translation is CASNQGNYGYTF.